These 12 T cell receptor beta chains were all obtained from the same sample, sequenced in a study of radiotherapy plus CTLA-4 blockade in lung cancer. The method was immunoSEQ multiplex PCR; TCRdb's version includes in-frame clones alone and lacks a portion of them. The sample carries approximately 60,000 clones, roughly 80% recorded once. This sample comprised peripheral blood, obtained from a patient treated with radiotherapy plus ipilimumab. The receptors were gathered from a human donor with non-small cell lung cancer who had a complete response to radiotherapy plus ipilimumab.

This chain joins TRBV30 and TRBJ2-4; 7 bases are shared with TRBD2. Germline CDR1 reads GTSNPN; CDR2 reads SVGIG (reference sequence). The CDR3 is made up of 16 amino acids. With V trimmed by 2 bases and J by 3 bases, 10 bases remained unmatched. CDR3 loop: CAWSPGTGGFKNIQYF. CDR3 DNA: TGTGCCTGGAGTCCCGGGACGGGGGGATTCAAAAACATTCAGTACTTC.

This clone was recorded a few times. The chain joins TRBV2 to TRBJ1-2; no definite D call. CDR3 size: 13 residues. Germline assignment: CDR1 SNHLY and CDR2 FYNNEI. Trimming took 2 bases from V and 8 from J, leaving 12 bases between them. In nucleotides, the CDR3 is TGTGCCAGCAGTGAAAACTTCTCTCGGGGCTACACCTTC. Protein product: CASSENFSRGYTF.

J is TRBJ2-1 and V is TRBV6-5; D unresolved. The V gene lost 8 bases and the J gene lost 5 bases, with 16 bases spanning the gap. The germline gives CDR1 MNHEY, CDR2 SVGAGI. The CDR3 has 14 residues. The CDR3 spells CASSNGRKHNEQFF. The DNA of the CDR3 is TGTGCCAGCTCCAATGGGCGGAAACACAATGAGCAGTTCTTC.

The genes are TRBV29-1 and TRBJ2-7; D might be TRBD1 (5 bases). CDR3 length equals 15 residues. Germline V gene lookup returns CDR1 SQVTM and CDR2 ANQGSEA. Trimming removed 6 bases at V and 4 bases at J, with 22 bases between. The chain's CDR3 is CSVIYVETEGYEQYF. The CDR3 DNA follows: TGCAGCGTCATCTACGTCGAGACAGAAGGGTACGAGCAGTACTTC.

This clone was recorded a few times. The chain employs TRBV18 and TRBJ1-5; weak D call: TRBD1 (6 bases). The CDR3 spans 13 residues. V lost 4 bases and J 5 bases, leaving 9 bases between the germline ends. Germline V CDR1 and CDR2: KGHSH, LQKENI. DNA of the CDR3: TGTGCCAGCTCACAGGGGGAGGATCAGCCCCAGCATTTT. It specifies CASSQGEDQPQHF.

As DNA, the CDR3 is TGTGCCAGCAGCTTCGGGGGAGATCGGCGGTCGGGGGAGCTGTTTTTT. It encodes CASSFGGDRRSGELFF. The chain employs TRBV5-8 and TRBJ2-2, with D possibly TRBD2 on 6 matching bases. This CDR3 is 16 amino acids long. Between the trimmed V and J ends, which lost 2 bases and 8 bases, there was a span of 19 bases. Germline loops: CDR1 SGHTS, CDR2 YDEGEE.

This chain connects TRBV16 to TRBJ1-2; 7 bases are a match to TRBD1. The CDR3 contains 17 residues. The germline V gene encodes CDR1 KGHSY and CDR2 FQNENV. Trimming cost V 4 bases and J 4 bases; bases outside gene matches: 15. DNA of the CDR3: TGTGCCAGCAGCCCCTCGTCCCGACAGGGCGGTGGCTATGGCTACACCTTC. It is translated as CASSPSSRQGGGYGYTF.

This rearrangement joins TRBV6-5 to TRBJ2-7; 11 bases match TRBD2. The ends lost 6 bases at V and 5 bases at J; junction bases unmatched: 9. CDR3 length: 15 residues. Germline CDR1 is MNHEY and CDR2 is SVGAGI. CDR3 loop: CASSPHSGRGNEQYV. The CDR3 DNA sequence: TGTGCCAGCAGCCCTCATAGCGGGAGGGGTAACGAGCAGTACGTC.

This clone was observed a handful of times. This chain links TRBV4-3 with TRBJ1-5, with a tentative D call TRBD1 (5 bases). CDR3 length: 13 residues. Trimming left V 4 bases short and J 3 bases short, with 7 bases between. The germline V gene has CDR1 LGHNA and CDR2 YSLEER. CDR3 loop: CASSPGVNQPQHF. CDR3 in DNA: TGCGCCAGCAGCCCGGGGGTCAATCAGCCCCAGCATTTT.

The genes are TRBV4-3 and TRBJ1-4; D not resolved. V was shortened by 1 base and J by 7 bases, with 10 bases between the two germline ends. This CDR3 is 14 amino acids long. Germline V CDR1 and CDR2: LGHNA, YSLEER. CDR3 residues: CASSQGVQSEKLFF. CDR3 coding DNA: TGCGCCAGCAGCCAAGGGGTCCAAAGTGAAAAACTGTTTTTT.

This rearrangement joins TRBV28 to TRBJ1-2; D perhaps matches TRBD1 (5 bases). V gave up 3 bases and J gave up 4 bases, with 15 bases separating them. This CDR3 is 15 amino acids long. CDR1 is MDHEN and CDR2 is SYDVKM in the germline V gene. CDR3 protein: CASSLPEWGIYGYTF. CDR3 nucleotides: TGTGCCAGCAGTTTGCCTGAGTGGGGGATCTATGGCTACACCTTC.

The chain uses TRBV6-1 and TRBJ1-2; the D gene is possibly TRBD1 (5 bases). Trimming removed 6 bases from V and 8 bases from J, with 19 bases in between. CDR1 and CDR2 from the germline V gene are MNHNS and SASEGT. The CDR3 length is 14 residues. CDR3 sequence reads: CASRGLGGRWGYTF. CDR3 DNA sequence: TGTGCCAGCAGAGGGCTTGGGGGGAGATGGGGCTACACCTTC.